These 26 T cell receptor beta chains originate from one sample sequenced in a study of blood T cell repertoires in COVID-19. Profiling relied on immunoSEQ multiplex PCR, and the TCRdb table lists in-frame clones only, not all of them. The sample has 380,000 or so clones, approximately 86% seen once. The sample was peripheral blood. The receptor source for this set is a woman in her sixties or seventies with COVID-19, enrolled during active disease.

This CDR3 reads CASSLRQGGYTF. DNA of the CDR3: TGTGCCAGCAGCCTGCGACAGGGAGGCTACACCTTC. The rearrangement uses TRBV4-2 and TRBJ1-2, with TRBD1 matching over 7 bases. V lost 4 bases, J lost 8 bases, and 4 bases stayed unmatched. CDR1 is LGHNA and CDR2 is YNFKEQ in the germline V gene. The CDR3 consists of 12 residues.

V gene TRBV27 combines with J gene TRBJ1-1; a possible D gene is TRBD1 (5 bases). Trimming left V 1 base short and J 0 bases short, with 9 bases between. Germline-derived CDR1 and CDR2 are MNHEY and SMNVEV (reference sequence). This CDR3 region has 15 residues. Written as DNA, the CDR3 is TGTGCCAGCAGTTTATGGCGGGGCATGAACACTGAAGCTTTCTTT. Translated: CASSLWRGMNTEAFF.

V gene TRBV25-1 combines with J gene TRBJ2-1; 10 bases agree with TRBD2. The V gene's germline CDR1 is MGHDK and CDR2 SYGVNS. V shed 3 bases and J 7 bases; nucleotides not matched to a gene: 9. The CDR3 contains 16 residues. In DNA form, the CDR3 reads TGTGCCAGCAGTGATCTAGCGGGGGCCGGGGTTAATGAGCAGTTCTTC. Amino acids: CASSDLAGAGVNEQFF.

The chain recombines TRBV5-5 with TRBJ2-1, with 8 nucleotides matching TRBD1. The CDR3 runs to 15 residues. With V trimmed by 5 bases and J by 5 bases, 9 bases remained unmatched. Per the germline V gene, CDR1 is SGHKS and CDR2 is YYEKEE (reference sequence). The CDR3 spells CASRLGQGFNNEQFF. CDR3 DNA: TGTGCCAGCAGGTTAGGACAGGGATTCAACAATGAGCAGTTCTTC.

This chain joins TRBV7-8 and TRBJ2-5, with 7 bases that match TRBD2. V gave up 1 base and J gave up 5 bases; unmatched junction bases: 7. Germline V gene sequence: CDR1 SGHVS, CDR2 FQNEAQ. This CDR3 has 15 amino acids. CDR3: CASSLEFAGDETQYF. In nucleotides, the CDR3 is TGTGCCAGCAGCTTAGAATTTGCGGGGGACGAGACCCAGTACTTC.

This clone was observed a single time. J is TRBJ1-6 and V is TRBV4-1, with TRBD1 as a possible D gene (5 bases). The CDR3 is 16 residues long. Germline CDR1 reads MGHRA; CDR2 reads YSYEKL. The V and J ends lost 3 bases and 0 bases respectively, with 9 bases between them. Here the CDR3 reads CASSQRQSSYNSPLHF. CDR3 nucleotides: TGCGCCAGCAGCCAGCGACAGAGCTCCTATAATTCACCCCTCCACTTT.

This chain links TRBV5-1 with TRBJ1-3; D not certain. The germline CDR1 and CDR2 sequences are SGHRS and YFSETQ. This CDR3 has 17 residues. Deletions cut 2 bases from V and 2 bases from J, with 17 bases between. CDR3 bases: TGCGCCAGCAGCTTACTGCAGCGCCAAGAGGCTGGAAACACCATATATTTT. Translated, it gives CASSLLQRQEAGNTIYF.

The chain recombines TRBV6-5 with TRBJ1-2; D is unclear. Trimming removed 2 bases at V and 8 bases at J, with 15 bases between. There are 14 residues in the CDR3. Germline V gene sequence: CDR1 MNHEY, CDR2 SVGAGI. The CDR3 nucleotides are TGTGCCAGCAGTTACAAGTCACTCTTCCCCGGCTACACCTTC. This encodes CASSYKSLFPGYTF.

For this clone: This sample also contains other DNA sequences that code for the same CDR3. The rearrangement joins TRBV18 to TRBJ2-1, with D maybe TRBD2 (5 bases). Germline lookup yields CDR1 KGHSH and CDR2 LQKENI. V lost 3 bases, J lost 3 bases, and 6 bases lay in between. The CDR3 has 13 residues. CDR3 coding DNA: TGTGCCAGCTCACCTGGGAGCTACAATGAGCAGTTCTTC. It specifies CASSPGSYNEQFF.

A note on this clone: An end of the junction does not agree with germline; a read error may underlie this. This chain uses TRBV19 with TRBJ2-1; TRBD1 agrees at 8 bases. CDR1 LNHDA and CDR2 SQIVND come from the germline V gene (reference sequence). This CDR3 spans 14 amino acids. CDR3 nucleotides: TGTGCCAGTAGAATCCGGACAGGGTCCTACAAGAAGGTCTTC. Protein: CASRIRTGSYKKVF.

The V and J genes are TRBV6-6 and TRBJ1-3, with D tentatively TRBD1 (6 bases). The CDR3 length is 15 residues. In germline, CDR1 is MNHNY, CDR2 SVGAGI (reference sequence). V shed 6 bases and J shed 0 bases, with 12 bases lying between them. The CDR3 sequence: CASSHRVGSGNTIYF. The CDR3 DNA sequence: TGTGCCAGCAGCCACAGGGTCGGCTCTGGAAACACCATATATTTT.

The CDR3 sequence is CASSLDLGQGARGYTF. CDR3 nucleotides: TGTGCCAGCAGCTTGGACCTGGGACAGGGGGCTCGGGGCTACACCTTC. This chain links TRBV5-4 with TRBJ1-2; 12 positions agree with TRBD1. The CDR3 is 16 amino acids. The V and J ends lost 0 bases and 8 bases, in that order; junction bases with no gene match: 8. Germline lookup yields CDR1 SGHNT and CDR2 YYREEE (reference sequence).

CDR3 in DNA: TGTGCCAGCAGTTTGGGAGGGAACACCATATATTTT. The encoded protein is CASSLGGNTIYF. The J gene is TRBJ1-3, the V gene TRBV28; unclear D gene. V was trimmed by 3 bases and J by 7 bases, leaving 7 bases between them. Germline-derived CDR1 and CDR2 are MDHEN and SYDVKM. The CDR3 spans 12 residues.

The chain is built from TRBV7-3 and TRBJ2-1, with TRBD1 identical over 8 bases. The CDR3 sequence is 16 residues long. V dropped 4 bases and J dropped 2; count of bases not matched to a gene: 7. CDR1 is SGHTA and CDR2 is FQGTGA in the germline V gene. CDR3 loop: CASSYRQGSTYNEQFF. The CDR3, as DNA: TGTGCCAGCAGCTACCGACAGGGGTCCACCTACAATGAGCAGTTCTTC.

The rearrangement joins TRBV2 to TRBJ2-7; a weak D match, TRBD1 (6 bases). The CDR3 runs 13 residues. The germline V gene encodes CDR1 SNHLY and CDR2 FYNNEI. The CDR3 sequence is CALRQGFFHEQYF. The CDR3 DNA sequence: TGTGCGTTAAGGCAGGGGTTCTTCCACGAGCAGTACTTC.

The V gene is TRBV6-5, the J gene TRBJ1-1; possibly TRBD1 for D (6 bases). V lost 6 bases and J 0 bases, leaving 11 bases between the germline ends. This CDR3 contains 14 residues. Germline CDR1 is MNHEY and CDR2 is SVGAGI. The CDR3 sequence: CASSLQGLNTEAFF. The CDR3 nucleotides read TGTGCCAGCAGCTTACAGGGATTGAACACTGAAGCTTTCTTT.

This chain connects TRBV20-1 to TRBJ1-2; TRBD1 matches at 7 bases. The CDR3 runs to 11 residues. Per the germline V gene, CDR1 is DFQATT and CDR2 is SNEGSKA (reference sequence). V was pared by 5 bases and J by 7 bases, with 4 bases of the junction left unmatched. CDR3 sequence (DNA): TGCAGTGCTGCAGGGGGAGCTGGCTACACCTTC. Its translation is CSAAGGAGYTF.

This clone was recorded only once. The chain has TRBV5-6 and TRBJ2-2, with a possible D match to TRBD2 (5 bases). Trimming removed 3 bases from V and 3 bases from J, with 6 bases in between. This CDR3 contains 13 residues. Looked up from germline, CDR1 is SGHDT and CDR2 is YYEEEE. This CDR3 reads CASSSGDTGELFF. The CDR3 DNA reads as TGTGCCAGCAGCTCCGGGGACACCGGGGAGCTGTTTTTT.

V gene TRBV15 combines with J gene TRBJ2-5; D uncertain. Germline CDR1 and CDR2: LNHNV and YYDKDF (reference sequence). This CDR3 is 13 amino acids long. Trimming shortened V by 3 bases and J by 3 bases, and 8 bases separated the two germline ends. The CDR3 coding sequence is TGTGCCACCAGCAGTGTTCGGGAAGAGACCCAGTACTTC. Translated: CATSSVREETQYF.

This CDR3 is CASSSGQENTGELFF. The CDR3, as DNA: TGTGCCAGCAGTTCCGGACAGGAGAACACCGGGGAGCTGTTTTTT. The V gene is TRBV7-6, the J gene TRBJ2-2, with 7 positions matching TRBD1. The length of the CDR3 is 15 residues. The germline V gene encodes CDR1 SGHVS and CDR2 FNYEAQ. The junction had 5 bases not matched to a gene; V was cut back by 6 bases and J by 1 base.

As concerns this clone: A read error may explain this, as a much larger clone is one base away. The chain carries TRBV14 and TRBJ2-7; 7 bases match TRBD1. This CDR3 has 13 amino acids. From germline, CDR1 is SGHDN and CDR2 FVKESK. The V segment lost 4 bases and the J segment 3 bases; nucleotides outside the gene matches: 3. The CDR3 protein is CASSPRQGYEQYF. The CDR3 region has the DNA TGTGCCAGCAGCCCACGACAGGGCTACGAGCAGTACTTC. The full variable domain, with the rest looked up from reference TRBV14 and TRBJ2-7, is EAGVTQFPSHSVIEKGQTVTLRCDPISGHDNLYWYRRVMGKEIKFLLHFVKESKQDESGMPNNRFLAERTGGTYSTLKVQPAELEDSGVYFCASSPRQGYEQYFGPGTRLTVT.

The gene calls are TRBV12-3 or TRBV12-4 and TRBJ1-2; 8 bases line up with TRBD1. The CDR3 runs 13 residues. The trim removed 5 bases at V and 4 bases at J, leaving 3 bases unmatched. CDR3 in amino acids: CASSQQGVYGYTF. For the CDR3, the DNA is TGTGCCAGCAGTCAACAGGGGGTCTATGGCTACACCTTC.

The gene calls are TRBV2 and TRBJ1-5, with D maybe TRBD1 (6 bases). V shed 2 bases and J shed 7 bases, with 15 bases lying between them. The germline V gene encodes CDR1 SNHLY and CDR2 FYNNEI. The CDR3 spans 15 residues. The CDR3 protein is CASSEYGGGGQPQHF. CDR3 DNA sequence: TGTGCCAGCAGTGAATACGGGGGGGGCGGACAGCCCCAGCATTTT.

This clone was seen once. V and J are TRBV4-1 and TRBJ1-2; 7 nucleotides align to TRBD1. This CDR3 has 16 amino acids. V lost 1 base to trimming and J lost 6 bases; unmatched junction nucleotides: 11. Germline V gives CDR1 MGHRA, CDR2 YSYEKL. CDR3 in DNA: TGCGCCAGCAGCCAAGCGGAGAGGGGGCATTGGAATGGCTACACCTTC. Residues: CASSQAERGHWNGYTF.

This chain connects TRBV2 to TRBJ1-5; 7 nucleotides align to TRBD1. Losses at the gene ends were 6 bases for V and 0 bases for J; bases not matched to a gene: 11. CDR3 length equals 17 residues. Germline V gives CDR1 SNHLY, CDR2 FYNNEI. CDR3 bases: TGTGCCAGCAGACGGACAGGTGGGGGTAGTAGCAATCAGCCCCAGCATTTT. Translation: CASRRTGGGSSNQPQHF. The full variable domain, rest sourced from reference TRBV2 and TRBJ1-5, is EPEVTQTPSHQVTQMGQEVILRCVPISNHLYFYWYRQILGQKVEFLVSFYNNEISEKSEIFDDQFSVERPDGSNFTLKIRSTKLEDSAMYFCASRRTGGGSSNQPQHFGDGTRLSIL.

The genes are TRBV5-8 and TRBJ1-1, with D perhaps matching TRBD1 (6 bases). Deletions cut 2 bases from V and 4 bases from J, with 12 bases between. The CDR3 contains 14 residues. The germline V gene encodes CDR1 SGHTS and CDR2 YDEGEE. CDR3 in amino acids: CASSLQGFGTEAFF. Here the CDR3 DNA reads TGTGCCAGCAGCTTACAGGGATTTGGCACTGAAGCTTTCTTT.